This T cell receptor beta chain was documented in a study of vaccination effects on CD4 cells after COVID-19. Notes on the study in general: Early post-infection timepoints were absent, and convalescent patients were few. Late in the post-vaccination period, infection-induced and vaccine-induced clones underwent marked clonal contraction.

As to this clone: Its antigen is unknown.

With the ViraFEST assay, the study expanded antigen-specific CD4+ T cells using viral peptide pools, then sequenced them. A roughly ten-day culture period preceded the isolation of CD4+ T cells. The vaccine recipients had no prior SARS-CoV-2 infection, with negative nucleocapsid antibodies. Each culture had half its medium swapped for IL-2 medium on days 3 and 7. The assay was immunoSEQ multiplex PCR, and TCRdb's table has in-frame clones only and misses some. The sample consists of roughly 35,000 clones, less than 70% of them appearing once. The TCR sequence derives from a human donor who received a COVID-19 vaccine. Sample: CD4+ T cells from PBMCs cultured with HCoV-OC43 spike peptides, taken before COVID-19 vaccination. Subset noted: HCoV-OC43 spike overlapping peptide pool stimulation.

In nucleotides, the CDR3 is TGCAGCGTTTCCGCAGCGTCTGAAGCTTTCTTT. It is translated as CSVSAASEAFF. This chain uses TRBV29-1 with TRBJ1-1; D is undetermined. The V end lost 5 bases, the J end lost 6 bases, and 10 bases lay between the germline ends. Per germline, CDR1 SQVTM and CDR2 ANQGSEA. This CDR3 contains 11 residues.